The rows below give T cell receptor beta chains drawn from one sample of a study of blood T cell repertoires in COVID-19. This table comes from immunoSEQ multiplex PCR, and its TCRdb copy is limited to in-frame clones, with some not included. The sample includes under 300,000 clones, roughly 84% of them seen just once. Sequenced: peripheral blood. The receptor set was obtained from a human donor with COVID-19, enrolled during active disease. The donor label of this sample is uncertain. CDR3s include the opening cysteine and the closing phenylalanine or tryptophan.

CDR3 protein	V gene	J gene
CASSHGGQGIIRPQHF	TRBV7-2	TRBJ1-5
CAWNPDSPYNEQFF	TRBV30	TRBJ2-1
CASSFSGQIYNEQFF	TRBV5-1	TRBJ2-1
CSVETSRGMEAFF	TRBV29-1	TRBJ1-1
CASSYSNSAGGELFF	TRBV6-5	TRBJ2-2
CASSRGQNEKLFF	TRBV28	TRBJ1-4
CARAGSNEKLFF	TRBV2	TRBJ1-4
CASRQGALNEKLFF	TRBV2	TRBJ1-4
CASSQGTGYNEQFF	TRBV3-1/TRBV3-2	TRBJ2-1
CAISPTFRGSSGANVLTF	TRBV10-3	TRBJ2-6
CASSSQGRGADSNTEAFF	TRBV27	TRBJ1-1
CASSYVLVTYNEQFF	TRBV6-2/TRBV6-3	TRBJ2-1
CASSQAPRTVATNEKLFF	TRBV4-3	TRBJ1-4
CASSVRRASALGTDTQYF	TRBV28	TRBJ2-3
CASSSTAAGVADTQYF	TRBV3-1/TRBV3-2	TRBJ2-3
CASSLAQGPGTQYF	TRBV7-9	TRBJ2-5
CSGGSIAPDTQYF	TRBV29-1	TRBJ2-3
CASSFRGTGSGNTIYF	TRBV7-8	TRBJ1-3
CASSPLGGDTQYF	TRBV19	TRBJ2-3
CSAWATYEQYF	TRBV20-1	TRBJ2-7
CASSDSGLAGRNEQFF	TRBV6-4	TRBJ2-1
CASSPQGRLAGNTIYF	TRBV5-1	TRBJ1-3
CASSRDSGRWNEQFF	TRBV6-5	TRBJ2-1
CASSLFRDREVDF	TRBV28	TRBJ1-3
CSVEGLAGGYEQYF	TRBV29-1	TRBJ2-7
CASSVGDSGSTEAFF	TRBV9	TRBJ1-1
CASSFVESSYNEQFF	TRBV5-1	TRBJ2-1
CASSLMGGKETQYF	TRBV7-3	TRBJ2-5
CASSQRIGLAVLYNEQFF	TRBV11-2	TRBJ2-1